What follows describes a single T cell receptor (beta chain). This clonotype was seen repeatedly, ten times or more. Which antigen it targets is not known. Base qualities were left out, and no much larger clone turns up one base away. This specimen comes from a study of early T cells in non-severe SARS-CoV-2 infection listed by TCRdb under 2021. About the full investigation: TCR sequencing used bulk RNA from unsorted whole blood, so alpha and beta chains could not be paired.

A case-control design nested within a healthcare worker cohort in London, UK, was used, with weekly nasopharyngeal swab PCR tests and blood sampling performed. Healthcare workers were enrolled in the week of the UK lockdown, from 23 to 31 March 2020, and were followed every week for up to roughly 15 weeks. Results and caveats for the whole study, not just this receptor: Matching against VDJdb was skewed toward anti-spike CD8 responses, likely underestimated virus-specific expansions, and missed private and CD4 specificities.

The library was built by means of 5' RACE. Sequencing used a NextSeq 500. The TCR library protocol attached unique molecular identifiers to individual cDNA molecules to correct for sequencing error and PCR bias. Sequencing covered both TCR alpha and beta chains, and within each sample the abundances of alpha and beta sequences were tightly co-correlated. The source study handled its data this way. Decombinator V4 was used to annotate TCR sequences for V gene, J gene and CDR3. Expanded TCRs were defined as changing significantly between any two time points under a Poisson model with p below 0.0001. Abundances of TCRs were expressed as counts per million after normalisation to the total number of TCRs sequenced in each sample. VDJdb, accessed 1 November 2021, was searched for CMV, EBV and SARS-CoV-2 annotated TCRs, excluding TCRs annotated for multiple antigens. The raw public data were reprocessed by TCRdb itself: fastp quality trimming at Q25, MiXCR clonotype calling, in-frame beta chains only. Duplicate CDR3 protein sequences are folded into a single record with the most common DNA and genes. The V and J calls and clone size come from TCRdb's table, not from the authors' own analysis. In this sample the table shows tens of thousands of distinct CDR3 sequences, roughly 8.4% of which occur a single time. Jointly, the top ten make up approximately 3.6% of the sample.

The TCR sequence derives from an adult who was a healthcare worker with PCR-confirmed SARS-CoV-2 infection or an uninfected control (not recorded which). Sequenced sample: whole blood.

The CDR3 region: CSVRGANMDSPLHF. The DNA sequence reads TGCAGCGTCAGGGGCGCCAATATGGATTCACCCCTCCACTTT. This sequence uses TRBV29-1 and TRBJ1-6; D gene: possibly TRBD1, on 6 matching bases. A distance of 17 bases separates the germline ends of V and J, which lose 6 bases and 8 bases respectively. From the germline V gene, CDR1 is SQVTM and CDR2 is ANQGSEA. The CDR3 runs 14 amino acids, cysteine and phenylalanine included. CDR3 DNA only is kept here, 42 bases in frame from base 1. Joined to the reference TRBV29-1 and TRBJ1-6 proteins, this CDR3 gives the full variable domain: SAVISQKPSRDICQRGTSLTIQCQVDSQVTMMFWYRQQPGQSLTLIATANQGSEATYESGFVIDKFPISRPNLTFSTLTVSNMSPEDSSIYLCSVRGANMDSPLHFGNGTRLTVT.